This TCR beta chain comes out of a study of response to subunit inactivated influenza vaccine. TCRdb passed the RT-PCR reads through MiXCR, listing each CDR3 protein once. The data contain around 580,000 distinct CDR3 sequences, around 15% of them singletons. The germline CDR1 and CDR2 sequences are SGHVS and FQNEAQ. This CDR3 contains 13 residues. The junction had 3 bases not matched to a gene; V was cut back by 5 bases and J by 5 bases. Findings and caveats of the study: A suggestion made by the authors is that each seasonal influenza vaccination recruits few new T cells.

This clonotype showed up just a few times. What it binds is not known. The V and J genes are TRBV7-8 and TRBJ2-7, with 10 bases lining up with TRBD1. The clonotype originates from a man aged 50 or older who received an inactivated influenza vaccine. The sequencing used PBMCs from blood, collected about 12 days after vaccination. DNA of the CDR3: TGTGCCAGCAGCGAGGGGACAGGGGACGAGCAGTACTTC. It specifies CASSEGTGDEQYF.